This T cell receptor (beta chain) appears in the sequencing data of a study of cytomegalovirus exposure and HLA in healthy donors. Study-wide context: One earlier analysis, a look at roughly 180 million T cells, found some 120 million unique TCR beta sequences.

With 60 Vbeta and 13 Jbeta primers, the PCR was carried out. This table comes from immunoSEQ multiplex PCR, and its TCRdb copy is limited to in-frame clones, with some not included. In total, the table holds about 100,000 clones. This CDR3 comprises 14 residues. Germline V lookup: CDR1 MNHNS, CDR2 SASEGT. Trimming took 1 base from V and 2 from J, leaving 8 bases between them. Concerning this clone: No antigen is known for it.

Study findings and constraints: Evidence from a later analysis indicated that most CMV-associated TCR beta chains looked HLA-restricted. Most likely, a cluster of highly shared sequence variants arose as a sequencing artifact. Cytomegalovirus-associated status was assigned to 150 or so TCR beta chains.

The sequence was collected from a girl between 10 and 17 years old in good health and CMV-seropositive. This chain connects TRBV6-1 to TRBJ2-5; D possibly corresponds to TRBD2 (7 bases). Material for sequencing was PBMCs. The CDR3 region is CASSEEGGQETQYF. CDR3 bases: TGTGCCAGCAGTGAAGAGGGGGGGCAAGAGACCCAGTACTTC.